This passage covers 31 T cell receptor beta chains from one sample sequenced in a study of blood T cell repertoires in COVID-19. Only in-frame clones appear in the TCRdb table, and some are missing; sequencing was by immunoSEQ multiplex PCR. The data contain fewer than 200,000 clones, roughly 86% of them singletons. The sequencing input was peripheral blood. These receptors were collected from a woman of 80 years or more with COVID-19, enrolled during active disease.

The V and J genes are TRBV7-2 and TRBJ1-5; 8 positions match TRBD1. Germline V gene lookup returns CDR1 SGHTA and CDR2 FQGNSA. V dropped 5 bases and J dropped 2; count of bases not matched to a gene: 11. The CDR3 runs to 17 residues. The CDR3 sequence: CASSPSDRAVGNQPQHF. The CDR3 nucleotides read TGTGCCAGCAGCCCCTCGGACAGGGCGGTCGGCAATCAGCCCCAGCATTTT.

This chain uses TRBV10-1 with TRBJ1-6; D perhaps matches TRBD1 (5 bases). The germline V gene encodes CDR1 WNHNN and CDR2 SYGVQD (reference sequence). Trimming stripped 2 bases from V and 9 bases from J, with 14 bases between. CDR3 length: 15 residues. In DNA form, the CDR3 reads TGCGCCAGCAGTGAGAGTCAGGGCGATATTTCACCCCTCCACTTT. Its protein is CASSESQGDISPLHF.

This chain joins TRBV11-3 and TRBJ1-1; no definite D call. Looked up from germline, CDR1 is SGHNT and CDR2 is YENEEA. This CDR3 comprises 14 residues. Trimming took off 3 bases at V and 5 bases at J, with 13 bases between the two ends. In DNA form, the CDR3 reads TGTGCCAGCAGCTTGGGCGGGCGCAGGACTGAAGCTTTCTTT. Its translation is CASSLGGRRTEAFF.

V gene TRBV28 combines with J gene TRBJ1-4; 7 positions match TRBD1. The CDR3 has 15 amino acids. The trim removed 4 bases at V and 8 bases at J, leaving 10 bases unmatched. Germline CDR1 reads MDHEN; CDR2 reads SYDVKM. CDR3 coding DNA: TGTGCCAGCAGTTGGGGTTCGGCAGGGGGGGAAAAACTGTTTTTT. It is translated as CASSWGSAGGEKLFF.

The gene calls are TRBV18 and TRBJ1-1; D gene unclear. Trimming removed 2 bases at V and 5 bases at J, with 15 bases between. The CDR3 extends over 15 amino acids. CDR1 KGHSH and CDR2 LQKENI come from the germline V gene. The DNA for the CDR3 is TGTGCCAGCTCACCAATTTCTGGAGTATATACTGAAGCTTTCTTT. Translating it yields CASSPISGVYTEAFF. Complete variable domain (other parts from reference TRBV18 and TRBJ1-1): NAGVMQNPRHLVRRRGQEARLRCSPMKGHSHVYWYRQLPEEGLKFMVYLQKENIIDESGMPKERFSAEFPKEGPSILRIQQVVRGDSAAYFCASSPISGVYTEAFFGQGTRLTVV.

This chain uses TRBV23-1 with TRBJ1-4; D gene unclear. TRBV23-1 is an ORF for which the function is uncertain. V lost 2 bases and J lost 6, with 22 bases in between. The CDR3 length is 18 residues. This CDR3 is CASSQPEPGKVGDEKLFF. The CDR3 DNA is TGCGCCAGCAGTCAACCGGAGCCGGGGAAAGTCGGCGATGAAAAACTGTTTTTT.

This chain uses TRBV6-5 with TRBJ2-5, with 9 nucleotides matching TRBD2. V lost 5 bases, J lost 4 bases, and 2 bases stayed unmatched. CDR1 is MNHEY, CDR2 SVGAGI, per germline. CDR3 length: 13 amino acids. CDR3 DNA sequence: TGTGCCAGCAGTCATAGCGGGAGAGAGACCCAGTACTTC. It yields the protein CASSHSGRETQYF.

The genes are TRBV5-4 and TRBJ2-1; 7 nucleotides line up with TRBD2. CDR3 length: 14 amino acids. With 2 bases clipped from V and 5 bases from J, the junction kept 4 bases outside the gene matches. The V gene's germline CDR1 is SGHNT and CDR2 YYREEE (reference sequence). The DNA for the CDR3 is TGTGCCAGCAGCTTAGGCGGGAGCCACAATGAGCAGTTCTTC. This codes for CASSLGGSHNEQFF.

The chain couples TRBV5-1 to TRBJ1-5; D not resolved. Germline V gene lookup returns CDR1 SGHRS and CDR2 YFSETQ. V was shortened by 1 base and J by 6 bases, with 11 bases between the two germline ends. CDR3 size: 14 residues. The DNA for the CDR3 is TGCGCCAGCAGCTTGCAGGCCGGTTCTCAGCCCCAGCATTTT. Translated, it gives CASSLQAGSQPQHF.

This clone was observed a handful of times. The chain has TRBV11-2 and TRBJ1-2; no clear D. Per the germline V gene, CDR1 is SGHAT and CDR2 is FQNNGV. This CDR3 spans 17 amino acids. V was cut by 3 bases and J by 5 bases, with 22 bases left in between. Here the CDR3 reads CASSLGYDRFREYGYTF. In DNA form, the CDR3 reads TGTGCCAGCAGCTTGGGATACGATCGTTTTCGGGAATATGGCTACACCTTC.

The rearrangement links TRBV11-2 to TRBJ1-3, with TRBD1 as a possible D gene (5 bases). V gave up 3 bases and J gave up 0 bases, with 9 bases separating them. The CDR3 is 15 residues long. Germline values: CDR1 SGHAT, CDR2 FQNNGV. The CDR3: CASSLDMNSGNTIYF. CDR3 bases: TGTGCCAGCAGCTTGGACATGAACTCTGGAAACACCATATATTTT.

This clone came up a few times. The chain links TRBV6-6 to TRBJ2-5; D perhaps matches TRBD2 (6 bases). Trimming shortened V by 5 bases and J by 0 bases, and 13 bases separated the two germline ends. CDR3 length: 15 residues. CDR1 and CDR2 from the germline V gene are MNHNY and SVGAGI (reference sequence). This chain's CDR3 is CASSGASDYQETQYF. The CDR3 DNA is TGTGCCAGCAGTGGGGCTAGCGATTACCAAGAGACCCAGTACTTC.

V usage is TRBV7-3 and J usage is TRBJ2-3; tentatively, D is TRBD2 (7 bases). Germline assignment: CDR1 SGHTA and CDR2 FQGTGA. Trimming shortened V by 1 base and J by 4 bases, and 18 bases separated the two germline ends. This CDR3 has 17 residues. CDR3 nucleotide sequence: TGTGCCAGCAGCTTAAGACCCCTCGGGGGGCTTGCAGATACGCAGTATTTT. It specifies CASSLRPLGGLADTQYF.

A remark on this clone: This sample also contains other DNA sequences that code for the same CDR3. This sequence joins TRBV6-5 and TRBJ2-7; D is undetermined. This CDR3 is built from 11 residues. With 7 bases removed from V and 4 bases from J, the gap between germline ends came to 8 bases. Germline V lookup: CDR1 MNHEY, CDR2 SVGAGI. CDR3 in amino acids: CASKNSYEQYF. The CDR3 nucleotides are TGTGCCAGCAAGAACTCATACGAGCAGTACTTC.

The J gene is TRBJ2-7, the V gene TRBV7-9; perhaps TRBD2 as D (5 bases). V shed 7 bases and J shed 3 bases, with 22 bases lying between them. The CDR3 sequence is 16 residues long. Germline V gene sequence: CDR1 SEHNR, CDR2 FQNEAQ (reference sequence). In nucleotides, the CDR3 is TGTGCCAGCACCCTGGTCGGGTCTAGCATCCACTACGAGCAGTACTTC. This codes for CASTLVGSSIHYEQYF.

The chain uses TRBV2 and TRBJ2-3; D is ambiguous. Looked up from germline, CDR1 is SNHLY and CDR2 is FYNNEI. V lost 1 base and J lost 0, with 11 bases in between. The CDR3 is 16 amino acids. In nucleotides, the CDR3 is TGTGCCAGCAGTGAAGGGGTCCGAGGTAGCACAGATACGCAGTATTTT. It translates to CASSEGVRGSTDTQYF.

This sequence joins TRBV5-3 and TRBJ1-4, with D perhaps TRBD1 (6 bases). TRBV5-3 is recorded as an ORF, its role being uncertain. V lost 0 bases, J lost 0 bases, and 6 bases lay in between. The CDR3 loop spans 15 amino acids. The CDR3 DNA reads as TGTGCCAGAAGCTTGGAGGGGGCAACTAATGAAAAACTGTTTTTT. It is translated as CARSLEGATNEKLFF.

The V gene is TRBV4-2, the J gene TRBJ2-1; 7 nucleotides align to TRBD1. Germline values: CDR1 LGHNA, CDR2 YNFKEQ. The CDR3 loop spans 14 amino acids. Germline trimming cut 5 bases from V and 8 bases from J; bases unmatched to any gene: 9. The CDR3 reads CASSTRDSSDEQFF. The CDR3, as DNA: TGTGCCAGCAGCACCCGGGACAGCAGCGATGAGCAGTTCTTC.

The J gene is TRBJ1-1, the V gene TRBV6-5, with 7 bases aligning to TRBD1. Germline V lookup: CDR1 MNHEY, CDR2 SVGAGI. The V gene end was trimmed by 2 bases and the J gene end by 3 bases; junction bases not matched to a gene: 3. The CDR3 spans 14 residues. The chain's CDR3 is CASSYRGPDTEAFF. The DNA for the CDR3 is TGTGCCAGCAGTTACAGGGGGCCGGACACTGAAGCTTTCTTT.

This clone appeared once. As DNA, the CDR3 is TGCGCCAGCAGCCAAGTTTGGGGACAGGGGTATGGCTACACCTTC. It encodes CASSQVWGQGYGYTF. The chain recombines TRBV4-1 with TRBJ1-2, with TRBD1 matching over 10 bases. The J segment lost 5 bases and the V segment lost 1 base, leaving 4 bases of the junction unmatched. The CDR3 consists of 15 residues. The V gene's germline CDR1 is MGHRA and CDR2 YSYEKL.

The chain couples TRBV7-2 to TRBJ2-5; tentatively, D is TRBD1 (7 bases). This CDR3 is 15 amino acids long. Trimming took 1 base from V and 7 from J, leaving 16 bases between them. Germline V gives CDR1 SGHTA, CDR2 FQGNSA. The CDR3 protein is CASSLGQGGKGTQYF. CDR3 nucleotide sequence: TGTGCCAGCAGCTTAGGCCAGGGGGGTAAGGGGACCCAGTACTTC.

The chain combines TRBV29-1 with TRBJ1-2; D may be TRBD1 (6 bases). The CDR3 is made up of 15 amino acids. Germline values: CDR1 SQVTM, CDR2 ANQGSEA. V was pared by 3 bases and J by 4 bases, with 18 bases between. As DNA, the CDR3 is TGCAGCGTTGACATCCTAATACAGGGCATCTATGGCTACACCTTC. Protein product: CSVDILIQGIYGYTF. The entire variable domain, with the rest obtained from reference TRBV29-1 and TRBJ1-2, is as follows: SAVISQKPSRDICQRGTSLTIQCQVDSQVTMMFWYRQQPGQSLTLIATANQGSEATYESGFVIDKFPISRPNLTFSTLTVSNMSPEDSSIYLCSVDILIQGIYGYTFGSGTRLTVV.

The chain uses TRBV10-3 and TRBJ2-2; TRBD2 might be the D (6 bases). CDR3 length: 17 residues. V lost 7 bases to trimming and J lost 1 base, with 19 bases between them. From germline, CDR1 is ENHRY and CDR2 SYGVKD. DNA of the CDR3: TGTGCCATCACCGATAAGGGTTTCGGGAGGAACACCGGGGAGCTGTTTTTT. Protein sequence: CAITDKGFGRNTGELFF.

The chain uses TRBV5-6 and TRBJ1-5; perhaps TRBD1 as D (5 bases). Trimming shortened V by 4 bases and J by 2 bases, and 13 bases separated the two germline ends. The germline V gene has CDR1 SGHDT and CDR2 YYEEEE. CDR3 size: 15 residues. CDR3 in amino acids: CASSENFRGNQPQHF. CDR3 DNA: TGTGCCAGCAGCGAAAACTTCAGGGGCAATCAGCCCCAGCATTTT.

The chain uses TRBV27 and TRBJ1-6; TRBD1 matches at 10 bases. This CDR3 contains 16 residues. V gave up 3 bases and J gave up 6 bases; unmatched junction bases: 5. Germline assignment: CDR1 MNHEY and CDR2 SMNVEV (reference sequence). The CDR3 DNA is TGTGCCAGCAGTTTTGGGACAGGGGTGGGTAATTCACCCCTCCACTTT. Protein: CASSFGTGVGNSPLHF.

This clone was counted a single time. The chain is built from TRBV7-9 and TRBJ2-7; 8 nucleotides line up with TRBD2. V was pared by 2 bases and J by 4 bases, with 4 bases of the junction left unmatched. This CDR3 spans 14 amino acids. Germline-derived CDR1 and CDR2 are SEHNR and FQNEAQ (reference sequence). The CDR3 DNA reads as TGTGCCAGCAGCTTATTAGCTAGCGGGTACGAGCAGTACTTC. This gives the protein CASSLLASGYEQYF.

The chain couples TRBV27 to TRBJ2-3, with 7 bases aligning to TRBD2. Trimming cost V 4 bases and J 4 bases; bases outside gene matches: 17. The CDR3 loop spans 18 amino acids. Per the germline V gene, CDR1 is MNHEY and CDR2 is SMNVEV (reference sequence). The CDR3 reads CASSYLGVGGSVPDTQYF. The CDR3 DNA follows: TGTGCCAGCAGTTATCTGGGTGTGGGCGGGAGTGTACCAGATACGCAGTATTTT.

The genes are TRBV28 and TRBJ1-4; 7 bases agree with TRBD1. Germline CDR1 MDHEN, CDR2 SYDVKM. Germline trimming cut 5 bases from V and 2 bases from J; bases unmatched to any gene: 5. This CDR3 is built from 15 residues. This CDR3 reads CASSHQTGTNEKLFF. The CDR3 bases are TGTGCCAGCAGTCACCAGACAGGGACTAATGAAAAACTGTTTTTT. Full variable domain (missing parts from reference TRBV28 and TRBJ1-4): DVKVTQSSRYLVKRTGEKVFLECVQDMDHENMFWYRQDPGLGLRLIYFSYDVKMKEKGDIPEGYSVSREKKERFSLILESASTNQTSMYLCASSHQTGTNEKLFFGSGTQLSVL.

The rearrangement uses TRBV6-1 and TRBJ2-7, with a weak D call TRBD1 (6 bases). V was trimmed by 2 bases and J by 7 bases, leaving 18 bases between them. There are 15 residues in the CDR3. The V gene's germline CDR1 is MNHNS and CDR2 SASEGT. Written as DNA, the CDR3 is TGTGCCAGCAGTGAATCAGGGGTCGGTTGGGGGGAGCAGTACTTC. Its translation is CASSESGVGWGEQYF.

V usage is TRBV10-3 and J usage is TRBJ2-2; TRBD2 aligns across 12 bases. V lost 4 bases to trimming and J lost 6 bases; unmatched junction nucleotides: 9. The length of the CDR3 is 17 residues. The germline V gene encodes CDR1 ENHRY and CDR2 SYGVKD. CDR3 sequence: CAISVLAGGLVPGELFF. The CDR3 DNA is TGTGCCATCAGTGTACTAGCGGGAGGATTGGTGCCCGGGGAGCTGTTTTTT.

The gene calls are TRBV7-2 and TRBJ1-2; weak D call: TRBD1 (6 bases). The CDR3 length is 14 residues. CDR1 is SGHTA, CDR2 FQGNSA, per germline. V gave up 6 bases and J gave up 10 bases, with 21 bases separating them. The CDR3 DNA reads as TGTGCCAGCAGGGTCAAGGGGGGGGCTAATTCCTACACCTTC. As protein: CASRVKGGANSYTF.